This TCR beta chain comes out of a study of blood T cell repertoires in COVID-19 (dated by TCRdb to about 2020). Turning to the overall study: The collaborator samples originated in the United States, Italy and Spain and spanned the acute and convalescent phases of COVID-19. The prospective study material was composed of cDNA or gDNA derived from T cells, B-cell-depleted T cells, or PBMCs. Deeply sampled blood TCRbeta repertoires from subjects exposed to, actively infected with, or recovered from COVID-19 were included in the dataset. A freely available public database, intended as a resource for researchers studying the immune response to SARS-CoV-2, is where the repertoires were released. Samples came from the ongoing ImmuneRACE study (first 160 participants) plus 1,254 subjects from 6 global collaborators. Sample metadata almost always included a de-identified subject ID, COVID-19 status, age in years and sex. Where available, HLA class I and class II types were taken from metadata supplied by the sample provider and were not determined by assay-based typing. Summary of the overall study and its limitations: The amount of clinical and demographic metadata varied by source and participant and was provided uncurated.

The CDR3, cysteine through phenylalanine, is 17 amino acids long. Of all the DNA, just the CDR3 is kept, 51 bases in frame from base 1. The germline V end is reduced by 2 bases and the J end by 4 bases; junction bases left unmatched: 7. CDR1 and CDR2 are drawn from the germline V gene (reference sequence): SEHNR, FQNEAQ. One collaborating source in Seattle enrolled patients during active infection and followed them longitudinally through the course of disease. The collaborating institutions used their own protocols to collect whole blood in K2EDTA tubes. For TCRbeta analysis, collaborator samples were shipped as frozen whole blood, as isolated PBMCs, or as DNA extracted from either sample type. With regard to this clone: Its recognized antigen is unknown. Base qualities were left out, and no much larger clone turns up one base away.

TCRbeta CDR3 regions were amplified from genomic DNA using the immunoSEQ Assay, a bias-controlled multiplex PCR. For the original study's pipeline: The number of nucleated cells in each sample was estimated from the amplification of reference gene primers within the assay. Sequence reads were collapsed and filtered to measure the absolute abundance of every unique TCRbeta CDR3 rearrangement. Productive Simpson clonality was computed per sample as the square root of Simpson's diversity index over productive rearrangements. TCRdb retrieved this table from immuneACCESS and kept in-frame rearrangements only. Not all clones are present; in checked studies, unresolved V genes account for under half, and no reason is known for the remainder. The V and J calls and clone size come from that table; D and trimming were worked out from the DNA. The sample contains 28,000 or so clones, approximately 83% of them found a single time. Clones ranked in the top ten supply around 30% of the sample.

The V and J genes are TRBV7-9 and TRBJ2-3, and TRBD2 aligns with 12 junction nucleotides. The clonotype was recovered from a woman older than 75 with COVID-19, enrolled during active disease. The sequencing sample was made of peripheral blood. The DNA sequence is given as TGTGCCAGCAGCTTAAGAACTAGCGGGGGGCGGGCAGATACGCAGTATTTT. It codes for CASSLRTSGGRADTQYF.